The 32 T cell receptor beta chains below all came from one sample that was sequenced in a study of cytomegalovirus exposure and HLA in healthy donors. PCR involved 60 Vbeta and 13 Jbeta primers. This table comes from immunoSEQ multiplex PCR, and its TCRdb copy is limited to in-frame clones, with some not included. The sample has about 150,000 clones, roughly four fifths seen once. The sample comprised PBMCs. The receptors stem from a male donor in good health and CMV-seronegative.

The chain recombines TRBV29-1 with TRBJ1-4; D remains ambiguous. CDR1 SQVTM and CDR2 ANQGSEA come from the germline V gene. V dropped 5 bases and J dropped 11 bases, with 15 bases sitting between them. This CDR3 is 12 amino acids long. The CDR3 bases are TGCAGCGTTTTAATCCGCGGCGAGAAACTGTTTTTT. Protein sequence: CSVLIRGEKLFF.

In this sample, this clone turned up once. This rearrangement joins TRBV7-6 to TRBJ2-1; D is undetermined. The germline V and J ends were trimmed by 3 bases and 9 bases, with 12 bases remaining between them. CDR1 and CDR2 from the germline V gene are SGHVS and FNYEAQ. The CDR3 consists of 13 residues. CDR3 in DNA: TGTGCCAGCAGCTTGGAGATAGGTACTGAGCAGTTCTTC. Translation: CASSLEIGTEQFF.

The sample holds one count of this clone. This sequence joins TRBV13 and TRBJ2-3, with 8 bases that match TRBD2. With V trimmed by 3 bases and J by 2 bases, 7 bases remained unmatched. Germline lookup yields CDR1 PRHDT and CDR2 FYEKMQ (reference sequence). The CDR3 sequence is 16 residues long. The DNA for the CDR3 is TGTGCCAGCAGCTTTTCGACTAGCGCCCACACAGATACGCAGTATTTT. Amino acid sequence: CASSFSTSAHTDTQYF.

The genes are TRBV4-1 and TRBJ1-5; D might be TRBD1 (6 bases). This CDR3 is 15 amino acids long. The germline V and J ends were trimmed by 0 bases and 1 base, with 7 bases remaining between them. Germline loops: CDR1 MGHRA, CDR2 YSYEKL. CDR3 in DNA: TGCGCCAGCAGCCAAGAGGGACAAAGCAATCAGCCCCAGCATTTT. Protein: CASSQEGQSNQPQHF.

The rearrangement links TRBV27 to TRBJ2-4, with D maybe TRBD1 (6 bases). The germline V gene encodes CDR1 MNHEY and CDR2 SMNVEV (reference sequence). This CDR3 contains 14 residues. The V end was cut by 2 bases, the J end by 9 bases, with 14 bases between. The CDR3 sequence: CASSLRGGVGIQYF. CDR3 in DNA: TGTGCCAGCAGTTTAAGAGGGGGAGTTGGCATTCAGTACTTC.

This chain joins TRBV6-5 and TRBJ1-4, with D possibly matching TRBD1 (5 bases). CDR1 MNHEY and CDR2 SVGAGI come from the germline V gene. V gave up 8 bases and J gave up 8 bases, with 21 bases separating them. The CDR3 spans 15 residues. The CDR3 region has the DNA TGTGCCAGCGCCTTCTCCGGGACCCGGGGGGAAAAACTGTTTTTT. Its translation: CASAFSGTRGEKLFF.

The V call is TRBV21-1, the J call TRBJ2-2; the D call TRBD1 from the table was never checked on the DNA. TRBV21-1 is classified as a pseudogene. This CDR3 contains 17 residues. CDR3 residues: CASTLRSGQENTGELFF. The CDR3 DNA sequence: TGTGCCAGCACACTAAGAAGTGGACAGGAGAACACCGGGGAGCTGTTTTTT.

The rearrangement uses TRBV6-6 and TRBJ2-7; TRBD2 matches at 7 bases. The CDR3 runs to 14 residues. V shed 4 bases and J 3 bases; nucleotides not matched to a gene: 6. Germline CDR1 MNHNY, CDR2 SVGAGI (reference sequence). In DNA form, the CDR3 reads TGTGCCAGCAGTTTCCGGGACTACGTCTACGAGCAGTACTTC. It specifies CASSFRDYVYEQYF.

The chain has TRBV18 and TRBJ1-1; D remains unclear. V was cut by 0 bases and J by 10 bases, with 9 bases left in between. This CDR3 is 12 amino acids long. Looked up from germline, CDR1 is KGHSH and CDR2 is LQKENI. The CDR3 coding sequence is TGTGCCAGCTCACCACCGAATTCCGGAGCTTTCTTT. As protein: CASSPPNSGAFF.

The chain combines TRBV5-1 with TRBJ1-2; 9 positions agree with TRBD1. The J segment lost 3 bases and the V segment lost 4 bases, leaving 4 bases of the junction unmatched. This CDR3 region has 14 residues. Germline values: CDR1 SGHRS, CDR2 YFSETQ. The CDR3 DNA is TGCGCCAGCAGCCCAGGGGACAGGGACTATGGCTACACCTTC. This gives the protein CASSPGDRDYGYTF.

This sequence joins TRBV6-1 and TRBJ1-5, with D perhaps matching TRBD1 (5 bases). Looked up from germline, CDR1 is MNHNS and CDR2 is SASEGT. V lost 2 bases and J lost 1, with 9 bases in between. CDR3 length equals 15 residues. The CDR3 reads CASSELRGSNQPQHF. CDR3 DNA: TGTGCCAGCAGTGAACTTAGGGGAAGCAATCAGCCCCAGCATTTT.

This chain connects TRBV7-9 to TRBJ1-1; no definite D call. V was pared by 1 base and J by 3 bases, with 12 bases between. CDR1 and CDR2 (germline): SEHNR, FQNEAQ (reference sequence). The CDR3 is made up of 15 amino acids. CDR3 sequence (DNA): TGTGCCAGCAGCTTAGTCTTGGGAGACCACACTGAAGCTTTCTTT. Amino acids: CASSLVLGDHTEAFF. Based on the CDR3 plus reference TRBV7-9 and TRBJ1-1, the full variable domain is DTGVSQNPRHKITKRGQNVTFRCDPISEHNRLYWYRQTLGQGPEFLTYFQNEAQLEKSRLLSDRFSAERPKGSFSTLEIQRTEQGDSAMYLCASSLVLGDHTEAFFGQGTRLTVV.

A remark on this clone: A junction boundary mismatches the germline segment, possibly from a read error. The chain is built from TRBV7-9 and TRBJ2-1; 8 nucleotides line up with TRBD2. Germline V gives CDR1 SEHNR, CDR2 FQNEAQ (reference sequence). The CDR3 covers 15 residues. CDR3 nucleotide sequence: TGTTCCAGCAGCTTAGTTAGCGGGACGTACAATGAGCAGTTCTTC. This codes for CSSSLVSGTYNEQFF.

The gene calls are TRBV5-4 and TRBJ1-2; no clear D. This CDR3 is built from 17 residues. The V gene lost 3 bases and the J gene lost 7 bases, with 25 bases spanning the gap. CDR1 and CDR2 (germline): SGHNT, YYREEE (reference sequence). CDR3 amino acids: CASSSASRGPLSSGYTF. In DNA, the CDR3 is TGTGCCAGCAGCTCGGCCTCCAGAGGTCCCCTCTCAAGTGGCTACACCTTC. Complete variable domain (other parts from reference TRBV5-4 and TRBJ1-2): ETGVTQSPTHLIKTRGQQVTLRCSSQSGHNTVSWYQQALGQGPQFIFQYYREEENGRGNFPPRFSGLQFPNYSSELNVNALELDDSALYLCASSSASRGPLSSGYTFGSGTRLTVV.

The genes are TRBV10-2 and TRBJ1-1, with D hard to call. The CDR3 is 12 residues long. In germline, CDR1 is WSHSY, CDR2 SAAADI. Trimming removed 8 bases from V and 0 bases from J, with 7 bases in between. The CDR3 loop reads CASGTLNTEAFF. The CDR3 DNA reads TGCGCCAGCGGCACATTGAACACTGAAGCTTTCTTT.

This chain connects TRBV28 to TRBJ2-2, with D possibly TRBD2 on 8 matching bases. Germline loops: CDR1 MDHEN, CDR2 SYDVKM. Trimming removed 10 bases at V and 5 bases at J, with 23 bases between. The CDR3 is made up of 16 amino acids. This CDR3 reads CAITPRGLAGTGELFF. Here the CDR3 DNA reads TGTGCCATCACCCCTAGGGGGCTAGCGGGTACCGGGGAGCTGTTTTTT. Filled out from reference TRBV28 and TRBJ2-2, the complete variable domain reads DVKVTQSSRYLVKRTGEKVFLECVQDMDHENMFWYRQDPGLGLRLIYFSYDVKMKEKGDIPEGYSVSREKKERFSLILESASTNQTSMYLCAITPRGLAGTGELFFGEGSRLTVL.

Concerning this clone itself: One end of the junction fails to match germline, which may point to a read error. The rearrangement joins TRBV7-7 to TRBJ2-2; TRBD2 matches 14 bases. The germline V gene has CDR1 SSHAT and CDR2 FNYEAQ (reference sequence). This CDR3 has 17 residues. CDR3 region: CASSPGTSGGRTGELFF. As DNA, the CDR3 is TGTGCTAGCAGCCCAGGGACTAGCGGGGGTCGCACCGGGGAGCTGTTTTTT. The complete variable domain, with remaining parts taken from reference TRBV7-7 and TRBJ2-2, reads GAGVSQSPRYKVTKRGQDVTLRCDPISSHATLYWYQQALGQGPEFLTYFNYEAQPDKSGLPSDRFSAERPEGSISTLTIQRTEQRDSAMYRCASSPGTSGGRTGELFFGEGSRLTVL.

The chain uses TRBV28 and TRBJ2-3; 7 positions agree with TRBD2. The CDR3 extends over 16 amino acids. CDR1 is MDHEN, CDR2 SYDVKM, per germline. Trimming cost V 6 bases and J 8 bases; bases outside gene matches: 17. CDR3: CASSPLRAGPGGTQYF. The CDR3 DNA is TGTGCCAGCAGCCCCTTACGAGCGGGGCCTGGGGGTACGCAGTATTTT.

The chain combines TRBV6-5 with TRBJ1-1; D is perhaps TRBD1 (5 bases). The CDR3 totals 13 residues. Germline CDR1 and CDR2: MNHEY and SVGAGI. The V and J ends lost 6 bases and 2 bases respectively, with 10 bases between them. Here the CDR3 DNA reads TGTGCCAGCAGCTTGACAGACAACACTGAAGCTTTCTTT. Protein product: CASSLTDNTEAFF.

The gene calls are TRBV27 and TRBJ1-2; 7 nucleotides align to TRBD1. V gave up 5 bases and J gave up 5 bases; unmatched junction bases: 5. The germline gives CDR1 MNHEY, CDR2 SMNVEV (reference sequence). CDR3 length: 13 amino acids. In DNA, the CDR3 is TGTGCCAGCAGTCAAGACAGGGTTTATGGCTACACCTTC. Encoded protein: CASSQDRVYGYTF.

The genes are TRBV14 and TRBJ2-4, with 9 bases identical to TRBD1. The V gene end was trimmed by 3 bases and the J gene end by 8 bases; junction bases not matched to a gene: 14. Germline V CDR1 and CDR2: SGHDN, FVKESK. This CDR3 region has 17 residues. The CDR3 nucleotides are TGTGCCAGCAGCCACCGCGCTGACACAGGGGGCAGATACATTCAGTACTTC. It specifies CASSHRADTGGRYIQYF.

The CDR3: CSSLGNDGEKLFF. As DNA, the CDR3 is TGTTCCTCTCTAGGAAATGATGGTGAAAAACTGTTTTTT. The chain links TRBV7-9 to TRBJ1-4; no clear D. Germline CDR1 reads SEHNR; CDR2 reads FQNEAQ (reference sequence). The CDR3 runs to 13 residues.

V usage is TRBV7-9 and J usage is TRBJ2-2; D gene ambiguous. Trimming left V 0 bases short and J 2 bases short, with 4 bases between. Germline V gene data show CDR1 as SEHNR and CDR2 as FQNEAQ (reference sequence). The CDR3 is made up of 14 amino acids. The CDR3 DNA follows: TGTGCCAGCAGCTTAGCCCCTAACACCGGGGAGCTGTTTTTT. Residues: CASSLAPNTGELFF.

This clone has only a few counts. The chain couples TRBV7-8 to TRBJ2-1; no clear D gene. V lost 0 bases to trimming and J lost 8 bases, with 8 bases between them. Per the germline V gene, CDR1 is SGHVS and CDR2 is FQNEAQ. The CDR3 is made up of 13 amino acids. In DNA, the CDR3 is TGTGCCAGCAGCTTAGCTGGCCTTTATGAGCAGTTCTTC. Translated, it gives CASSLAGLYEQFF.

The rearrangement joins TRBV29-1 to TRBJ2-1; 8 nucleotides line up with TRBD2. The length of the CDR3 is 21 residues. With 7 bases clipped from V and 0 bases from J, the junction kept 26 bases outside the gene matches. Germline V lookup: CDR1 SQVTM, CDR2 ANQGSEA. The CDR3 reads CSGLREEPGIGSGSSYNEQFF. The CDR3 DNA follows: TGCAGCGGCCTTCGGGAGGAGCCAGGTATCGGGAGCGGGAGCTCCTACAATGAGCAGTTCTTC.

V gene TRBV18 combines with J gene TRBJ2-7, with 10 bases matching TRBD1. The CDR3 is 18 residues long. CDR1 is KGHSH and CDR2 is LQKENI in the germline V gene. With 3 bases clipped from V and 5 bases from J, the junction kept 16 bases outside the gene matches. CDR3 in DNA: TGTGCCAGCTCACCGATAAATACCCGACAGGGGGCCCTCGACGAGCAGTACTTC. This sequence encodes CASSPINTRQGALDEQYF.

The CDR3 DNA follows: TGTGCCAGTAGTATTGGGGGGGCAATTACGAGCGGGGAGCTGTTTTTT. It encodes CASSIGGAITSGELFF. V and J are TRBV19 and TRBJ2-2, with D perhaps matching TRBD2 (7 bases). The CDR3 consists of 16 residues. Germline V gives CDR1 LNHDA, CDR2 SQIVND (reference sequence). The V end was cut by 3 bases, the J end by 7 bases, with 18 bases between.

This rearrangement joins TRBV29-1 to TRBJ2-2; 8 positions match TRBD1. Trimming removed 7 bases from V and 4 bases from J; junction bases left unmatched: 5. Germline-derived CDR1 and CDR2 are SQVTM and ANQGSEA. The CDR3 loop spans 13 amino acids. This CDR3 is CSAQGAATGELFF. As DNA, the CDR3 is TGCAGCGCCCAGGGGGCGGCCACCGGGGAGCTGTTTTTT.

A few counts support this clone. V and J are TRBV5-1 and TRBJ2-1; 8 bases map to TRBD1. This CDR3 has 12 residues. Per germline, CDR1 SGHRS and CDR2 YFSETQ. V dropped 1 base and J dropped 9; count of bases not matched to a gene: 0. The CDR3 DNA reads TGCGCCAGCAGCTTGACAGGGGGTGAGCAGTTCTTC. This encodes CASSLTGGEQFF.

V gene TRBV7-9 combines with J gene TRBJ2-1, with 9 positions matching TRBD2. The CDR3 sequence is 18 residues long. The V gene end was trimmed by 1 base and the J gene end by 2 bases; junction bases not matched to a gene: 9. Germline V CDR1 and CDR2: SEHNR, FQNEAQ (reference sequence). The CDR3 region has the DNA TGTGCCAGCAGCTTAGAAGGACTAGCGCTTCGGACCTACAATGAGCAGTTCTTC. Residues: CASSLEGLALRTYNEQFF.

J is TRBJ1-2 and V is TRBV7-6; D unclear. The CDR3 loop spans 13 amino acids. CDR1 is SGHVS and CDR2 is FNYEAQ in the germline V gene. V gave up 4 bases and J gave up 4 bases, with 10 bases separating them. CDR3 nucleotides: TGTGCCAGCAGCTCCGAAGTCGGCTATGGCTACACCTTC. This gives the protein CASSSEVGYGYTF. The whole variable domain, remainder taken from reference TRBV7-6 and TRBJ1-2, is GAGVSQSPRYKVTKRGQDVALRCDPISGHVSLYWYRQALGQGPEFLTYFNYEAQQDKSGLPNDRFSAERPEGSISTLTIQRTEQRDSAMYRCASSSEVGYGYTFGSGTRLTVV.

A remark on this clone: Other nucleotide sequences from this sample produce the same CDR3. The chain carries TRBV7-9 and TRBJ1-1, with D unclear. The germline CDR1 and CDR2 sequences are SEHNR and FQNEAQ (reference sequence). This CDR3 has 13 residues. Trimming removed 3 bases from V and 2 bases from J, with 7 bases in between. The CDR3 region is CASSFSVNTEAFF. The CDR3 DNA reads as TGTGCCAGCAGCTTTTCAGTAAACACTGAAGCTTTCTTT.